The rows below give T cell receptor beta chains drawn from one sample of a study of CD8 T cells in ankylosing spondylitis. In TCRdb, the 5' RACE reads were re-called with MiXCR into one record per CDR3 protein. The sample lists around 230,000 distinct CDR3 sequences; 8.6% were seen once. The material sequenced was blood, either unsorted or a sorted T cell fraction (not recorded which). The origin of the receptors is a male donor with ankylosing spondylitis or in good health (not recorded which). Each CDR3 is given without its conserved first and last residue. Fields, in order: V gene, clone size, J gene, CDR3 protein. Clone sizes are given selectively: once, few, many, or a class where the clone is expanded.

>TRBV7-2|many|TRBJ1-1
ASSFVLTGVEAF
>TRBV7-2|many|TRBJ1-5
ASSLSVGGGQPQH
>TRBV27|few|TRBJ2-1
ASSTTWVNEQF
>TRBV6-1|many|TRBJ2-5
ASSALGGGTQY
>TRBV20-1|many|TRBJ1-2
SAQPEGRVAYGYT
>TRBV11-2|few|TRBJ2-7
ASTLGTANYEQY
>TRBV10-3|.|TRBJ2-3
AIRSGQGLSDTQY
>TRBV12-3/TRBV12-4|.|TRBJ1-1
ASSTSYRNTEAF
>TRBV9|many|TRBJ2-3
ASSSGLAYSTDTQY
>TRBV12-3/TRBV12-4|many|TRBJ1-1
ASSLAPGRPGGEAF
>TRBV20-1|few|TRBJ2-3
SARRTSTDTQY
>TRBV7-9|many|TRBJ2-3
ASSLVVLPGDTQY
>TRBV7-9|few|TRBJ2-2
ASSTEVNTGELF
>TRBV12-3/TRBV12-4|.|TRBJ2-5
ASSLPGGRGTQY
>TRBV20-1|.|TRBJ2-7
SARDQGKEQY
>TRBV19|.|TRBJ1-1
AAVAALAAEAF
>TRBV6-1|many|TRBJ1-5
ASRREGNQPQH
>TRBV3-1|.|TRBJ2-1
ASSQAAGGYNEQF
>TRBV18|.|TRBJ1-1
ASSHREGGTEAF
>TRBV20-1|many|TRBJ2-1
SARALRSSYNEQF
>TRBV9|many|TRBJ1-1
ASSVWENTEAF
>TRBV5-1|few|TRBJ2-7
ASSLLTGTYEQY
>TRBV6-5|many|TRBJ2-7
ASSYGIDYEQY
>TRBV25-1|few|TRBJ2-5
ASSSPRTGGNETQY
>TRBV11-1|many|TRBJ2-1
ASSNDRGRYNEQF
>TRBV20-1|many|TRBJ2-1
SARRADSYNEQF
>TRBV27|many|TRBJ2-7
ASSQSQGHLSYEQY
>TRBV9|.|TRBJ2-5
ASSVDRGGETQY
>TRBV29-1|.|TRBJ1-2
SVELSQGVTGYT
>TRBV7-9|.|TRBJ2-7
ASSLSTAAYEQY
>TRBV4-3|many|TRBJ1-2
ASSQDDRGIYGYT
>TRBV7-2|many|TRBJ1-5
ASSLRFEPQH
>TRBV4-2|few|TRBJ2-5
ASSSTGTSGGETQY
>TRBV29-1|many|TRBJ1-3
SVDGAGDGNTIY
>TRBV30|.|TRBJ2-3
AWSVRLFTDTQY
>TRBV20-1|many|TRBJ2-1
SSTSGRQDEQF
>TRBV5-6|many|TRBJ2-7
ASSWRDSQSEQY
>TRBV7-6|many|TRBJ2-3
ASSDGLAGGRPDTQY
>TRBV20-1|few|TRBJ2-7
SAGTPQVLQSYEQY
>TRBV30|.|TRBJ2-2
AWDGGTSGELF
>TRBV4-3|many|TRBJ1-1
ASSQDKSSWTEDTEAF
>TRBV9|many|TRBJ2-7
ASSVGPEGNEQY
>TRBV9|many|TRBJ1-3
ASRPGASSGNTIY
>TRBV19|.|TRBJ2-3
ASRDRGRADTQY
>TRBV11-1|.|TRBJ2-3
ASSYRNSLAGGPDTQY
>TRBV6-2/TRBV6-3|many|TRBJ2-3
ASSSPRTSGIVDTQY
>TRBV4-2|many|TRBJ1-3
ASSLGTASGNTIY
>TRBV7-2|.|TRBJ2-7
ASSLYPTSGSYEQY
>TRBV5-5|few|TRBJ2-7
ASSLAVLAASYEQY
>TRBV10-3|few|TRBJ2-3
AISVSGGSTDTQY
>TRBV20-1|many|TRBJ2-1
SARDTPTRGYIHEQF
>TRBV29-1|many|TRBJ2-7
SVGAANYEQY
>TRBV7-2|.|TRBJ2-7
ASSLSGRDTYEQY
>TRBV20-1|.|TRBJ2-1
SAPGISYNEQF
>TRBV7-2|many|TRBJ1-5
ASSLLGTAYSNQPQH
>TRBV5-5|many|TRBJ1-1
ASSLGQGMVNTEAF
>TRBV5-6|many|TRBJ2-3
ASSSTEPGLAGSDTQY
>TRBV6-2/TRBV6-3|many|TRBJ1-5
ASSSHSSGPRGNQPQH
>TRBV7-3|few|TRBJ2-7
ASSQGQDYEQY
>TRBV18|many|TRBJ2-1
ASSPRTSGDNEQF